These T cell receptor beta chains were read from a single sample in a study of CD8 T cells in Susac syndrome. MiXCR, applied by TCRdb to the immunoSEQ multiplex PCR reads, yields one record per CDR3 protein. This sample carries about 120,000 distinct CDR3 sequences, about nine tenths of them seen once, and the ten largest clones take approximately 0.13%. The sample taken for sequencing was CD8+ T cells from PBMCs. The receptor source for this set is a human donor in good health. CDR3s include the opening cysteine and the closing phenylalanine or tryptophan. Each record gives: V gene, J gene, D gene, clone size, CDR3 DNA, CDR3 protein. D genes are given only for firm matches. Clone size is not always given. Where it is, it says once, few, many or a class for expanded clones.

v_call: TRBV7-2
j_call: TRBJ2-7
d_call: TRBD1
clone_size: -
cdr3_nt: TGTGCCAGCAGCCCGACAGGGGCCCTCTACGAGCAGTACTTC
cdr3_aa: CASSPTGALYEQYF

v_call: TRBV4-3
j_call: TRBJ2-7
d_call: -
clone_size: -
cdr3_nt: TGCGCCAGCAGCCAAGCCCTCGACACCTCCTCCTACGAGCAGTACTTC
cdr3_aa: CASSQALDTSSYEQYF

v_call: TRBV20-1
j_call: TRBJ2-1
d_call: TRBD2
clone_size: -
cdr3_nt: TGCAGTGCTAGAGATGGCGGACTAGCGGGGAATGAGCAGTTCTTC
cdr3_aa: CSARDGGLAGNEQFF

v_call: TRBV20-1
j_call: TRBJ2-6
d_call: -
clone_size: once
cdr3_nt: TGCAGTGCTCACTCGACAGGGGCCAACGTCCTGACTTTC
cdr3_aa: CSAHSTGANVLTF

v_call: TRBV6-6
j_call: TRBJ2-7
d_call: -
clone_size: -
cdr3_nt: TGTGCCAGCAGGCCGGGGGACACGGCCTACGAGCAGTACTTC
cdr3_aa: CASRPGDTAYEQYF

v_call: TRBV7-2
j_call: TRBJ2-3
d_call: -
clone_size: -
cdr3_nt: TGTGCCAGCAGCTCCCTTGACACAGATACGCAGTATTTT
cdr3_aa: CASSSLDTDTQYF

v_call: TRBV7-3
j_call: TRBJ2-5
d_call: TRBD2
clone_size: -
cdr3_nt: TGTGCCAGCAGCTCGGGACTAGCGGGAGGGAAAGAGACCCAGTACTTC
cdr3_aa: CASSSGLAGGKETQYF

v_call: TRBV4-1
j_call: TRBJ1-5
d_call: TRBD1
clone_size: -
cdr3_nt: TGCGCCAGCAGCCAAGATGAACAGGGGGCTTTTTATCAGCCCCAGCATTTT
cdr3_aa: CASSQDEQGAFYQPQHF

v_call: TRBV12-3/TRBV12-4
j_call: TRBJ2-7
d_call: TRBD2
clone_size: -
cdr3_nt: TGTGCCAGCAGTTTAGCGGGACTAGGGGAAAGGGAGCAGTACTTC
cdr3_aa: CASSLAGLGEREQYF

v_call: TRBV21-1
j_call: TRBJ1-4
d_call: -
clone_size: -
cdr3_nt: TGTGCCAGCAGCAAATCGGAGAATCGGGACAGGTTTGCAACTAATGAAAAACTGTTTTTT
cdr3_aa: CASSKSENRDRFATNEKLFF

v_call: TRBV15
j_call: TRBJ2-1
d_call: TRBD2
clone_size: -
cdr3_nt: TGTGCCACCAGCAGAGAGGGGACTAGCGGCAGAACCTACAATGAGCAGTTCTTC
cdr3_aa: CATSREGTSGRTYNEQFF

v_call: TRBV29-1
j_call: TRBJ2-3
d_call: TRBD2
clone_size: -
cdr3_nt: TGCAGCGTTGCTCGAGGGACTAGCGGGGTCACAGATACGCAGTATTTT
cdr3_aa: CSVARGTSGVTDTQYF

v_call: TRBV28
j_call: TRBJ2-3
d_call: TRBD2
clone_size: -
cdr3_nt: TGTGCCAGCAGTTTGGCAGCGGGAGGGACATCAGATACGCAGTATTTT
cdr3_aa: CASSLAAGGTSDTQYF

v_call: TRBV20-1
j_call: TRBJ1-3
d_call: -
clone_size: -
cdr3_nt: TGCAGTGCTAGAGCATCTCCAAACACCATATATTTT
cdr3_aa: CSARASPNTIYF

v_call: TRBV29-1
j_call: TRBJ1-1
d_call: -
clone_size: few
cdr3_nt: TGCAGCGTTGCCGTAGGGAACACTGAAGCTTTCTTT
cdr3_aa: CSVAVGNTEAFF

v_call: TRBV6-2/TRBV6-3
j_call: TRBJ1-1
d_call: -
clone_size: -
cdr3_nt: TGTGCCAGCAGTTACTCCGCCCCGGACACTGAAGCTTTCTTT
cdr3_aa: CASSYSAPDTEAFF

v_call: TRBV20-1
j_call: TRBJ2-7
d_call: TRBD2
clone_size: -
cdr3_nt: TGCAGTGCCAGCGGGGGACGCTACGAGCAGTACTTC
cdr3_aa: CSASGGRYEQYF

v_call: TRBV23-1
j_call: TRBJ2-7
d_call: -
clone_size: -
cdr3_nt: TGCGCCAGCAGTCAACCCACGCAGGGGACCATCGGTTTC
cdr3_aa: CASSQPTQGTIGF

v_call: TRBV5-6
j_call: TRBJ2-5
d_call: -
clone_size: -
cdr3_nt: TGTGCCAGCAGCTTGTACGGTATGATGGAGACCCAGTACTTC
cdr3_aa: CASSLYGMMETQYF

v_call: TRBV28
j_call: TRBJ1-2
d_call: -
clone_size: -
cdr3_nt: TGTGCCAGCAGTTTTCAGGTAGCGGGTGGCTACACCTTC
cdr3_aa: CASSFQVAGGYTF

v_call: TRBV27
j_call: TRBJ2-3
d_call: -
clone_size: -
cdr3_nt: TGTGCCAGCAAGGGCCTAGTACGGGGAGATACGCAGTATTTT
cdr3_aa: CASKGLVRGDTQYF

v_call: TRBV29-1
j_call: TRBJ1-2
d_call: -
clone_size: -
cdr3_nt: TGCAGCGTTGACACCGGCCGGGGCCCGAACTATGGCTACACCTTC
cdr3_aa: CSVDTGRGPNYGYTF

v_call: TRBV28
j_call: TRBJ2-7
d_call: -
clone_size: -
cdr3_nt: TGTGCCAGCAGTTTGGTCCCGGGCAGTACCTACGAGCAGTACTTC
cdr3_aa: CASSLVPGSTYEQYF

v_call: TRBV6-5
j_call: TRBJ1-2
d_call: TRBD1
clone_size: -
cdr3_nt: TGTGCCAGCAGTTCATCAGGGGGCATTCGCTACACCTTC
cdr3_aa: CASSSSGGIRYTF

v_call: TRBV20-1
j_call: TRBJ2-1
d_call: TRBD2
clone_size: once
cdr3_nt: TGCAGTGCTAGACGTAATAGCGGGGGGTCCTACAATGAGCAGTTCTTC
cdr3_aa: CSARRNSGGSYNEQFF

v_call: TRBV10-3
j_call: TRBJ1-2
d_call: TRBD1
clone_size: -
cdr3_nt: TGTGCCATCAGGGAGGACAGGGTGTCAGATGGCTACACCTTC
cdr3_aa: CAIREDRVSDGYTF

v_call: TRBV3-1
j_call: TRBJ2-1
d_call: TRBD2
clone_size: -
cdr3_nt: TGTGCCAGCAGCCAGCACCCGCCGGGGGGAAATTACAATGAGCAGTTCTTC
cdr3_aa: CASSQHPPGGNYNEQFF

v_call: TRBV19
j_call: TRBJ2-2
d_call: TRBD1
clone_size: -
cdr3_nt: TGTGCCAGTAGTGCGACAGGGGGCACCGGGGAGCTGTTTTTT
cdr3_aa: CASSATGGTGELFF

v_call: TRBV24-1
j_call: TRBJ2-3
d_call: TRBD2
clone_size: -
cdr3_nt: TGTGCCACCAGTTCGACTTATAGCGGGCAAGATACGCAGTATTTT
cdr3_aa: CATSSTYSGQDTQYF

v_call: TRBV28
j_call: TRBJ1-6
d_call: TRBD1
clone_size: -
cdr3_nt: TGTGCCAGCGGGACAGAATCCTATAATTCACCCCTCCACTTT
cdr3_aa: CASGTESYNSPLHF

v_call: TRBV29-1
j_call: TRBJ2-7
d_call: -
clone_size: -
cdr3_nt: TGCAGCGTTGATGCTAAGTGGTCCTACGAGCAGTACTTC
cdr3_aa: CSVDAKWSYEQYF

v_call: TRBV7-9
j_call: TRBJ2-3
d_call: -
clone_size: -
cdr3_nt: TGTGCCAGCAGCTTTGCTAACTCCCGGGCCACAGATACGCAGTATTTT
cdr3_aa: CASSFANSRATDTQYF

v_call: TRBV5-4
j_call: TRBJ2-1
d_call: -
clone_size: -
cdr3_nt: TGTGCCAGCAGCTCTGACAATGAGCAGTTCTTC
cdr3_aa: CASSSDNEQFF

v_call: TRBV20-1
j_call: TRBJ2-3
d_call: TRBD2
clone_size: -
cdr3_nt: TGCAGTGCTAGGCGGGGGATTACTATAGATACGCAGTATTTT
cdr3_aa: CSARRGITIDTQYF

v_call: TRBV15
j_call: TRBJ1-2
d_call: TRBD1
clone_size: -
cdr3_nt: TGTGCCACCAGCAGAGGAACAGGGGGCGTCGGTGGCTACACCTTC
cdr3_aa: CATSRGTGGVGGYTF

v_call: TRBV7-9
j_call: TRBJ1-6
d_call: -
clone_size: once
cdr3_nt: TGTGCCAGCAGCTTAGCTACGCAGGCAAATTCACCCCTCCACTTT
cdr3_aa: CASSLATQANSPLHF

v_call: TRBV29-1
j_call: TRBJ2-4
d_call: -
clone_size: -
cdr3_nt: TGCAGCGATAAGATCGGCGACATTCAGTACTTC
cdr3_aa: CSDKIGDIQYF

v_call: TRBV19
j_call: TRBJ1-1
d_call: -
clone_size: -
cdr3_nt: TGTGCCAGTAGTTTTGGACAGACCCACACTGAAGCTTTCTTT
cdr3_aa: CASSFGQTHTEAFF

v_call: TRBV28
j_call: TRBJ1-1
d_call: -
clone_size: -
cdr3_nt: TGTGCCAGCAGCTACCGCTTGGAGGGACCCACTGAAGCTTTCTTT
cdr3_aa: CASSYRLEGPTEAFF

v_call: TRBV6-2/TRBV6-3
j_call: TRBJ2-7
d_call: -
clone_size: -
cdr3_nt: TGTGCCAGCAGGCAACCGGGACACGCAAGCCCGGTCCCCGAGCAGTACTTC
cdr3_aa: CASRQPGHASPVPEQYF

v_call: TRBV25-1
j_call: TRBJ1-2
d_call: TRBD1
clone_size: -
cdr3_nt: TGTGCCAGCAGTGAGTTGGGGAGACAGGGCTATGGCTACACCTTC
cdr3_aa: CASSELGRQGYGYTF

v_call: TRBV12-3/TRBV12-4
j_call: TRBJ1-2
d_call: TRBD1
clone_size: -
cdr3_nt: TGTGCCAGCAGTGGGACAGCTAACTATGGCTACACCTTC
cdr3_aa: CASSGTANYGYTF

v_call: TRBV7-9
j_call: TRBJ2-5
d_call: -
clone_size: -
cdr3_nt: TGTGCCAGCAGCCCACAGTCGGGTCACCAAGAGACCCAGTACTTC
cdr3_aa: CASSPQSGHQETQYF

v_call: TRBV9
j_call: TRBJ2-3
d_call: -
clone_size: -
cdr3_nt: TGTGCCAGCAGCGTAGGACAGATGGATACGCAGTATTTT
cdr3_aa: CASSVGQMDTQYF

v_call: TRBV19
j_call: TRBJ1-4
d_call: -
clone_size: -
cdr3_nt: TGTGCCAGCGAAAGGGGATCAGCTAATGAAAAACTGTTTTTT
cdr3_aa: CASERGSANEKLFF

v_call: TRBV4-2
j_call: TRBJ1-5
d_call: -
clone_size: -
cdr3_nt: TGTGCCAGCAGCCAAGAGATTCGGGGTTTCGGCCAGCCCCAGCATTTT
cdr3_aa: CASSQEIRGFGQPQHF

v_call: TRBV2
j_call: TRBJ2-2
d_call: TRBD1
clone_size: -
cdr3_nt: TGTGCCAGCAGTAGGACAGGGCGATATACCGGGGAGCTGTTTTTT
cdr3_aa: CASSRTGRYTGELFF

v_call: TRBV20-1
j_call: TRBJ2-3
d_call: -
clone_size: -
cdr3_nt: TGCAGTGCTAGGCCCCCGGGACTGGAGAGCACAGATACGCAGTATTTT
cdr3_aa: CSARPPGLESTDTQYF

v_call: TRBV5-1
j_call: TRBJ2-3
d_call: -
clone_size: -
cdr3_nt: TGCGCCAGCAGCATAGGACAGGGACTAAATACGCAGTATTTT
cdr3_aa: CASSIGQGLNTQYF

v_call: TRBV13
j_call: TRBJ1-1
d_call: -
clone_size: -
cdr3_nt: TGTGCCAGCAGCTTAAGGGGCAAGGCCTTGAACACTGAAGCTTTCTTT
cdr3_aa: CASSLRGKALNTEAFF

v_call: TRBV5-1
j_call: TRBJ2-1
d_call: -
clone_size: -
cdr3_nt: TGCGCCAGCAGCGCTACAGGGGGGGGCAATGAGCAGTTCTTC
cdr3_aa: CASSATGGGNEQFF

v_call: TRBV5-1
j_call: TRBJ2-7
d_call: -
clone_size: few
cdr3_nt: TGCGCCAGCAGCTTGAGCGGGCTCTACGAGCAGTACTTC
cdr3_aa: CASSLSGLYEQYF

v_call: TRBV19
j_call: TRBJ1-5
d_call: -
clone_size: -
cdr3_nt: TGTGACAGTACTCAGGTGGGGGAGACCCAGCATTTT
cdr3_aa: CDSTQVGETQHF

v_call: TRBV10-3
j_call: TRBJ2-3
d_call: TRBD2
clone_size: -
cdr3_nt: TGTGCCATCAGGGGCGGGAGAGCCACAGATACGCAGTATTTT
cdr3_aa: CAIRGGRATDTQYF

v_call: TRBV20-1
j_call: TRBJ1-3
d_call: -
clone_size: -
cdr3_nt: TGCAGTGCTAGAGTGGGGTCTGGAAACACCATATATTTT
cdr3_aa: CSARVGSGNTIYF

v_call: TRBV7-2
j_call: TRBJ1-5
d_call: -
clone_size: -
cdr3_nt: TGTGCCAGCAGCTTAGGTCGACTCGGTAGCCAGCATTTT
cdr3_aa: CASSLGRLGSQHF

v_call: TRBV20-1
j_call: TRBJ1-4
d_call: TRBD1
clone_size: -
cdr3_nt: TGCAGTGCTGAAGGGGGCGTCTATGAAAAACTGTTTTTT
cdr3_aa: CSAEGGVYEKLFF

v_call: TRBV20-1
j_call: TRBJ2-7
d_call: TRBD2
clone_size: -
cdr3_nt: TGCAGTGCTGTCCCCAGCGGGAATATGTACGAGCAGTACTTC
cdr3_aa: CSAVPSGNMYEQYF

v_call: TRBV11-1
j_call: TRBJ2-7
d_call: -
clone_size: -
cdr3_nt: TGTGCCAGCAGTCAGAATCTATACGAGCAGTACTTC
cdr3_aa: CASSQNLYEQYF